Each of the 22 T cell receptor beta chains below was sequenced from the same sample in a study of blood T cells in healthy people across ages. A second PCR of about 7 to 11 cycles used a sample-barcoded 5' primer and a J-beta primer mix. TCRdb fed the 5' RACE reads into MiXCR, producing one record per CDR3 protein. The repertoire includes 1,800,000 or so distinct CDR3 sequences, roughly two fifths of them detected once, and roughly 23% sits in the top ten. The sequenced sample consisted of blood. All receptors derive from a human donor in good health.

The V call is TRBV4-3, the J call TRBJ2-3, with TRBD2 matching over 8 bases. V lost 0 bases and J lost 4; bases outside the gene matches: 9. From germline, CDR1 is LGHNA and CDR2 YSLEER. This CDR3 spans 17 amino acids. The CDR3 spells CASSQDRDSGAPDTQYF. The CDR3 coding sequence is TGCGCCAGCAGCCAAGATAGGGATAGCGGGGCCCCAGATACGCAGTATTTT.

The rearrangement uses TRBV5-5 and TRBJ1-4, with 8 bases identical to TRBD1. CDR3 length equals 15 residues. The germline gives CDR1 SGHKS, CDR2 YYEKEE (reference sequence). The trim removed 3 bases at V and 3 bases at J, leaving 4 bases unmatched. CDR3 loop: CASSSDRGANEKLFF. CDR3 sequence (DNA): TGTGCCAGCAGCTCCGACAGGGGAGCTAATGAAAAACTGTTTTTT.

This clonotype was counted many times. The V call is TRBV7-2, the J call TRBJ1-4, with D maybe TRBD1 (5 bases). The CDR3 totals 12 residues. CDR1 is SGHTA and CDR2 is FQGNSA in the germline V gene. Trimming pared 3 bases from V and 8 bases from J, leaving 7 bases between. This CDR3 reads CASSFSGEKLFF. CDR3 sequence (DNA): TGTGCCAGCAGCTTTTCAGGGGAAAAACTGTTTTTT.

The chain carries TRBV6-6 and TRBJ1-1; 7 bases fit TRBD1. The CDR3 is 14 residues long. Germline CDR1 MNHNY, CDR2 SVGAGI (reference sequence). The ends lost 0 bases at V and 3 bases at J; junction bases unmatched: 1. CDR3 sequence (DNA): TGTGCCAGCAGTTACTCTCAGGGGGACACTGAAGCTTTCTTT. This encodes CASSYSQGDTEAFF.

This clonotype was picked up a small number of times. This may arise from a read error, as a much more abundant clone is one base away. The chain employs TRBV7-9 and TRBJ1-1; tentative D call: TRBD1 (6 bases). Germline V lookup: CDR1 SEHNR, CDR2 FQNEAQ (reference sequence). V lost 1 base, J lost 7 bases, and 10 bases lay in between. The CDR3 extends over 13 amino acids. The CDR3: CASSLGGDIEAFF. In DNA, the CDR3 is TGTGCCAGCAGCTTAGGAGGGGACATTGAAGCTTTCTTT.

A few counts support this clonotype. V usage is TRBV28 and J usage is TRBJ2-1; D remains ambiguous. CDR1 and CDR2 from the germline V gene are MDHEN and SYDVKM. The CDR3 covers 13 residues. CDR3 residues: CATEADSYNEQFF. CDR3 coding DNA: TGTGCGACCGAGGCGGACTCCTACAATGAGCAGTTCTTC.

This sequence joins TRBV15 and TRBJ1-4; no definite D call. V was pared by 6 bases and J by 2 bases, with 13 bases between. The CDR3 totals 15 residues. CDR1 and CDR2 from the germline V gene are LNHNV and YYDKDF (reference sequence). DNA for the CDR3: TGTGCCACCAGTCCACTGAGAGGTACTAATGAAAAACTGTTTTTT. This codes for CATSPLRGTNEKLFF.

This clonotype showed up just a few times. The chain carries TRBV7-2 and TRBJ2-1; D might be TRBD1 (6 bases). Germline CDR1 SGHTA, CDR2 FQGNSA. The germline V and J ends were trimmed by 2 bases and 8 bases, with 10 bases remaining between them. The CDR3 has 13 residues. The DNA for the CDR3 is TGTGCCAGCAGCTTATTGAAGGGGGATGAGCAGTTCTTC. Translated: CASSLLKGDEQFF.

On this clonotype: Compared with germline, one end of the junction differs, possibly owing to a read error. This chain joins TRBV29-1 and TRBJ2-1; 10 nucleotides agree with TRBD2. Per the germline V gene, CDR1 is SQVTM and CDR2 is ANQGSEA. This CDR3 region has 15 residues. This CDR3 reads CSVDNWRLAGDEQFF. CDR3 DNA: TGCAGCGTTGATAACTGGCGGCTAGCGGGGGATGAGCAGTTTTTC.

This clonotype has just a few counts. The chain employs TRBV28 and TRBJ1-2; no clear D. Trimming cost V 3 bases and J 2 bases, with 19 bases left between them. Looked up from germline, CDR1 is MDHEN and CDR2 is SYDVKM. The CDR3 sequence is 17 residues long. The CDR3 DNA reads TGTGCCAGCAGTTTGTTGGGCAGGCCCGAATCCAACTATGGCTACACCTTC. Translated, it gives CASSLLGRPESNYGYTF.

The chain carries TRBV5-1 and TRBJ2-2; no definite D call. Germline CDR1 and CDR2: SGHRS and YFSETQ. The CDR3 loop spans 12 amino acids. V shed 5 bases and J shed 7 bases, with 9 bases lying between them. DNA of the CDR3: TGCGCCAGCAGGCTAGGGCACGGGGAGCTGTTTTTT. It yields the protein CASRLGHGELFF.

The rearrangement links TRBV20-1 to TRBJ2-1; no clear D. Germline CDR1 and CDR2: DFQATT and SNEGSKA (reference sequence). This CDR3 has 13 amino acids. With 2 bases removed from V and 0 bases from J, the gap between germline ends came to 5 bases. The CDR3 DNA follows: TGCAGTGCTAGACCCAGCTCCTACAATGAGCAGTTCTTC. Amino acids: CSARPSSYNEQFF.

This clonotype has just a few counts. The chain joins TRBV5-1 to TRBJ2-3; D tentatively reads TRBD1 or TRBD2 (5 bases each). Deletions cut 2 bases from V and 2 bases from J, with 12 bases between. Germline CDR1 and CDR2: SGHRS and YFSETQ. CDR3 length equals 15 residues. This chain's CDR3 is CASSFRDANTDTQYF. CDR3 in DNA: TGCGCCAGCAGCTTCAGGGACGCTAACACAGATACGCAGTATTTT.

This clonotype turned up a few times. The chain is built from TRBV7-6 and TRBJ2-1; D is possibly TRBD2 (6 bases). V dropped 8 bases and J dropped 4 bases, with 18 bases sitting between them. Per the germline V gene, CDR1 is SGHVS and CDR2 is FNYEAQ. The CDR3 covers 15 residues. CDR3 protein: CASAGAAGRYNEQFF. The DNA for the CDR3 is TGTGCCAGCGCGGGCGCGGCGGGGAGATACAATGAGCAGTTCTTC.

This chain joins TRBV20-1 and TRBJ2-5; tentatively, D is TRBD1 (6 bases). CDR1 DFQATT and CDR2 SNEGSKA come from the germline V gene (reference sequence). V dropped 5 bases and J dropped 5 bases, with 15 bases sitting between them. This CDR3 contains 13 residues. CDR3 nucleotides: TGCAGTGCTGCCTCAGGGGTAGGGGAGACCCAGTACTTC. This sequence encodes CSAASGVGETQYF.

The chain uses TRBV6-1 and TRBJ1-4; D remains ambiguous. Germline assignment: CDR1 MNHNS and CDR2 SASEGT. CDR3 length: 16 amino acids. V dropped 1 base and J dropped 0 bases, with 9 bases sitting between them. CDR3 in amino acids: CASSEGTDPTNEKLFF. The CDR3 region has the DNA TGTGCCAGCAGTGAAGGAACAGACCCAACTAATGAAAAACTGTTTTTT.

The genes are TRBV7-3 and TRBJ2-3; 7 bases map to TRBD1. J gave up 1 base and V 4 bases, and 8 bases lay outside the gene matches. This CDR3 is 16 amino acids long. Per germline, CDR1 SGHTA and CDR2 FQGTGA. CDR3 bases: TGTGCCAGCAGCTGGGGACAGCCCTCTGGCACAGATACGCAGTATTTT. It encodes CASSWGQPSGTDTQYF. Looking up the rest from reference TRBV7-3 and TRBJ2-3 gives the full variable domain: GAGVSQTPSNKVTEKGKYVELRCDPISGHTALYWYRQSLGQGPEFLIYFQGTGAADDSGLPNDRFFAVRPEGSVSTLKIQRTERGDSAVYLCASSWGQPSGTDTQYFGPGTRLTVL.

This clonotype showed up just once. This chain joins TRBV12-3 or TRBV12-4 and TRBJ1-2; D unclear. This CDR3 region has 14 residues. With 6 bases removed from V and 4 bases from J, the gap between germline ends came to 15 bases. DNA for the CDR3: TGTGCCAGCAGACAAACCACTCCTAGCTATGGCTACACCTTC. Translated: CASRQTTPSYGYTF.

This clonotype occurred once. The chain carries TRBV28 and TRBJ2-7; TRBD2 matches 8 bases. This CDR3 region has 14 residues. Germline values: CDR1 MDHEN, CDR2 SYDVKM. J lost 0 bases, V lost 11 bases, and 9 bases had no gene match. The chain's CDR3 is CAARTGGGSYEQYF. The DNA of the CDR3 is TGTGCCGCACGCACCGGGGGGGGCTCCTACGAGCAGTACTTC.

This clonotype has more than one count but fewer than ten. This sequence joins TRBV20-1 and TRBJ2-3; 8 nucleotides align to TRBD2. Germline V gene lookup returns CDR1 DFQATT and CDR2 SNEGSKA (reference sequence). This CDR3 is 14 amino acids long. The J segment lost 7 bases and the V segment lost 3 bases, leaving 9 bases of the junction unmatched. The CDR3 loop is CSASGGAFVNTQYF. CDR3 sequence (DNA): TGCAGTGCTAGCGGGGGGGCGTTTGTTAATACGCAGTATTTT.

This chain joins TRBV7-9 and TRBJ1-1; possible D gene TRBD1, 5 bases. CDR1 is SEHNR and CDR2 is FQNEAQ in the germline V gene (reference sequence). V was cut by 2 bases and J by 0 bases, with 16 bases left in between. This CDR3 is built from 17 residues. The CDR3 coding sequence is TGTGCCAGCAGCTTATCGGGGACGGATATCATGAACACTGAAGCTTTCTTT. Translation gives CASSLSGTDIMNTEAFF.

The chain uses TRBV6-2 or TRBV6-3 and TRBJ2-5; D may match TRBD1 or TRBD2 (5 bases each). CDR3 length: 14 amino acids. The germline V gene has CDR1 MNHEY and CDR2 SVGEGT. With 2 bases removed from V and 5 bases from J, the gap between germline ends came to 12 bases. As DNA, the CDR3 is TGTGCCAGCAGTTACAACTGGGGGTCGGAGACCCAGTACTTC. Its translation is CASSYNWGSETQYF.